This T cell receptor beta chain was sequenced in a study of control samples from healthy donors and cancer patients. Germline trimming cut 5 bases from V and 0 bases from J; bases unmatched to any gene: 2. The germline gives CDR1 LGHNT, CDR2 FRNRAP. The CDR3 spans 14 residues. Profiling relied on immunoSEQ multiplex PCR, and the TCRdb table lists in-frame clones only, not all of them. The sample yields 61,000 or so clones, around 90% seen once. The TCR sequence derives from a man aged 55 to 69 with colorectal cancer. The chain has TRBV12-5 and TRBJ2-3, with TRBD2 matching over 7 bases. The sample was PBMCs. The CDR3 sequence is CASGTGLSTDTQYF. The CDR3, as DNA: TGTGCTAGTGGTACGGGACTAAGCACAGATACGCAGTATTTT.